Below are 20 T cell receptor beta chains sequenced from a single sample in a study of vaccination effects on CD4 cells after COVID-19. Ahead of sequencing, the ViraFEST assay grew antigen-specific CD4+ T cells using viral peptide pools. CD4+ T cells were isolated after less than 12 days of culture. The study found no prior SARS-CoV-2 infection in the vaccine recipients, who tested negative for nucleocapsid antibodies. These receptors' targets are unknown. The data were produced by immunoSEQ multiplex PCR, yet TCRdb's version contains in-frame clones alone and is incomplete. Of tens of thousands of clones listed, approximately 76% are singletons. The sample in question was CD4+ T cells from PBMCs cultured with HCoV-NL63 spike peptides, obtained before COVID-19 vaccination. These receptors were obtained from a human donor who received a COVID-19 vaccine.

This clone was seen just once. The chain employs TRBV28 and TRBJ1-3; D perhaps matches TRBD1 (6 bases). The germline gives CDR1 MDHEN, CDR2 SYDVKM. V lost 6 bases to trimming and J lost 2 bases, with 14 bases between them. The CDR3 covers 15 residues. The CDR3 sequence: CASSPAGAAGNTIYF. In DNA, the CDR3 is TGTGCCAGCAGCCCTGCGGGGGCAGCTGGAAACACCATATATTTT.

This chain connects TRBV6-2 or TRBV6-3 to TRBJ2-1, with 7 bases fitting TRBD1. The V and J ends lost 2 bases and 8 bases, in that order; junction bases with no gene match: 18. This CDR3 spans 18 amino acids. CDR1 and CDR2 from the germline V gene are MNHEY and SVGEGT. This chain's CDR3 is CASSYETRGPLPGYEQFF. The CDR3 DNA reads TGTGCCAGCAGTTACGAAACAAGGGGGCCTCTACCCGGATATGAGCAGTTCTTC.

CDR3 bases: TGTGCCAGCAGCTTAGCGGGAAAAGTAGGAGGCTACACCTTC. This sequence encodes CASSLAGKVGGYTF. The rearrangement links TRBV7-2 to TRBJ1-2; D uncertain. The CDR3 sequence is 14 residues long. V shed 0 bases and J shed 8 bases, with 13 bases lying between them. From germline, CDR1 is SGHTA and CDR2 FQGNSA.

This chain uses TRBV14 with TRBJ2-1, with D possibly being TRBD1 (6 bases). Trimming took 3 bases from V and 2 from J, leaving 11 bases between them. Germline assignment: CDR1 SGHDN and CDR2 FVKESK. The CDR3 loop spans 15 amino acids. CDR3 in amino acids: CASSHSQGPYNEQFF. The CDR3 nucleotides read TGTGCCAGCAGCCACAGCCAGGGGCCCTACAATGAGCAGTTCTTC. The whole variable domain, remainder taken from reference TRBV14 and TRBJ2-1, is EAGVTQFPSHSVIEKGQTVTLRCDPISGHDNLYWYRRVMGKEIKFLLHFVKESKQDESGMPNNRFLAERTGGTYSTLKVQPAELEDSGVYFCASSHSQGPYNEQFFGPGTRLTVL.

This rearrangement joins TRBV24-1 to TRBJ1-2; a weak D match, TRBD1 (5 bases). Trimming pared 5 bases from V and 2 bases from J, leaving 11 bases between. The CDR3 sequence is 14 residues long. Looked up from germline, CDR1 is KGHDR and CDR2 is SFDVKD. CDR3 bases: TGTGCCACCAGTGGGGCACAGGCCAACTATGGCTACACCTTC. Its translation: CATSGAQANYGYTF.

This chain joins TRBV7-8 and TRBJ2-2; no firm D call. CDR1 and CDR2 from the germline V gene are SGHVS and FQNEAQ. V lost 4 bases to trimming and J lost 1 base, with 10 bases between them. The CDR3 contains 15 residues. The CDR3 region has the DNA TGTGCCAGCAGCTCCCGGGTGGGGAACACCGGGGAGCTGTTTTTT. Protein product: CASSSRVGNTGELFF.

CDR3 bases: TGTGCCAGCAGTGAATGGGTATTCGATACGCAGTATTTT. Amino acids: CASSEWVFDTQYF. The V and J genes are TRBV6-1 and TRBJ2-3; D uncertain. Germline CDR1 reads MNHNS; CDR2 reads SASEGT. Between the trimmed V and J ends, which lost 2 bases and 6 bases, there was a span of 9 bases. CDR3 length equals 13 residues.

This sequence joins TRBV9 and TRBJ2-3; D is undetermined. V was shortened by 0 bases and J by 5 bases, with 10 bases between the two germline ends. Germline-derived CDR1 and CDR2 are SGDLS and YYNGEE. The CDR3 loop spans 14 amino acids. DNA of the CDR3: TGTGCCAGCAGCGTAGCTACCGTCGGAGATACGCAGTATTTT. Its protein product is CASSVATVGDTQYF.

DNA for the CDR3: TGTGCCAGTAGGACAGGGGGTTTGAATACGCAGTATTTT. It codes for CASRTGGLNTQYF. V and J are TRBV19 and TRBJ2-3; TRBD1 matches at 9 bases. The V and J ends lost 6 bases and 7 bases, in that order; junction bases with no gene match: 5. The CDR3 is 13 residues long. Germline CDR1 is LNHDA and CDR2 is SQIVND (reference sequence).

The chain has TRBV19 and TRBJ2-3; D uncertain. CDR3 length equals 13 residues. Trimming pared 2 bases from V and 6 bases from J, leaving 9 bases between. Germline CDR1 reads LNHDA; CDR2 reads SQIVND (reference sequence). CDR3 loop: CASSIKNSDTQYF. The CDR3 region has the DNA TGTGCCAGTAGTATAAAAAATTCGGATACGCAGTATTTT.

This clone was picked up a small number of times. This sequence joins TRBV11-2 and TRBJ1-5; D perhaps matches TRBD1 (5 bases). CDR1 is SGHAT and CDR2 is FQNNGV in the germline V gene. Trimming left V 5 bases short and J 1 base short, with 9 bases between. The CDR3 length is 14 residues. CDR3 nucleotide sequence: TGTGCCAGCAGCCCGGGACGGAGCAATCAGCCCCAGCATTTT. It translates to CASSPGRSNQPQHF.

The chain joins TRBV5-1 to TRBJ2-3, with 14 bases lining up with TRBD2. Germline assignment: CDR1 SGHRS and CDR2 YFSETQ. Unmatched junction bases numbered 7, after V lost 1 base and J lost 0 bases. CDR3 size: 19 residues. The DNA for the CDR3 is TGCGCCAGCAGCTTGAAGGGACTAGCGGGGGTTGCTAGCACAGATACGCAGTATTTT. Protein sequence: CASSLKGLAGVASTDTQYF.

The chain has TRBV24-1 and TRBJ1-3; no firm D call. The CDR3 loop spans 15 amino acids. The ends were cut back, 5 bases at V and 2 bases at J, with 12 bases in the middle. CDR1 is KGHDR, CDR2 SFDVKD, per germline. CDR3 residues: CATSATGAAGNTIYF. The CDR3 nucleotides read TGTGCCACCAGTGCCACGGGAGCAGCTGGAAACACCATATATTTT.

The V gene is TRBV6-2 or TRBV6-3, the J gene TRBJ2-1, with D perhaps TRBD2 (6 bases). Trimming left V 4 bases short and J 4 bases short, with 14 bases between. CDR1 and CDR2 (germline): MNHEY, SVGEGT. The CDR3 length is 15 residues. CDR3 in amino acids: CASSSERLGYNEQFF. In nucleotides, the CDR3 is TGTGCCAGCAGTTCGGAGCGACTAGGGTACAATGAGCAGTTCTTC.

The J gene is TRBJ2-2, the V gene TRBV7-2, with D perhaps TRBD2 (6 bases). Germline-derived CDR1 and CDR2 are SGHTA and FQGNSA. This CDR3 comprises 15 residues. V lost 3 bases to trimming and J lost 7 bases, with 15 bases between them. For the CDR3, the DNA is TGTGCCAGCAGCTTCGGGGGATCTTCGGGCGGGGAGCTGTTTTTT. Encoded protein: CASSFGGSSGGELFF.

The chain employs TRBV5-8 and TRBJ2-7; D uncertain. V was trimmed by 4 bases and J by 4 bases, leaving 21 bases between them. CDR1 and CDR2 (germline): SGHTS, YDEGEE. This CDR3 contains 16 residues. The CDR3 loop reads CASSMRTVSGSYEQYV. The CDR3 region has the DNA TGTGCCAGCAGCATGCGGACGGTCTCCGGTTCGTACGAGCAGTACGTC.

This clone was observed a few times. CDR3 in DNA: TGCGCCAGCAGTGAGAGACACAACTATGGCTACACCTTC. Translation: CASSERHNYGYTF. The chain combines TRBV10-1 with TRBJ1-2; D gene uncertain. Per germline, CDR1 WNHNN and CDR2 SYGVQD (reference sequence). CDR3 length equals 13 residues. The V gene lost 2 bases and the J gene lost 2 bases, with 6 bases spanning the gap.

The chain employs TRBV4-3 and TRBJ2-1, with 10 bases fitting TRBD2. V was pared by 5 bases and J by 10 bases, with 14 bases of the junction left unmatched. In germline, CDR1 is LGHNA, CDR2 YSLEER. CDR3 size: 16 residues. CDR3 amino acids: CASSARSGTSEGEQFF. CDR3 DNA: TGCGCCAGCAGCGCCCGTTCCGGGACTAGCGAAGGGGAGCAGTTCTTC.

The chain combines TRBV5-1 with TRBJ1-2; D is perhaps TRBD1 (5 bases). The CDR3 is 17 amino acids. Germline CDR1 is SGHRS and CDR2 is YFSETQ. Trimming left V 1 base short and J 2 bases short, with 18 bases between. CDR3 sequence reads: CASSLLPPGRTNYGYTF. The CDR3 DNA is TGCGCCAGCAGCTTGCTCCCTCCGGGACGTACGAACTATGGCTACACCTTC.

The rearrangement uses TRBV28 and TRBJ2-1, with a weak D call TRBD1 (6 bases). The CDR3 is made up of 13 amino acids. V dropped 4 bases and J dropped 7 bases, with 11 bases sitting between them. Germline-derived CDR1 and CDR2 are MDHEN and SYDVKM. The CDR3 DNA follows: TGTGCCAGCAGTTACAGGGTAGAGAATGAGCAGTTCTTC. It translates to CASSYRVENEQFF.